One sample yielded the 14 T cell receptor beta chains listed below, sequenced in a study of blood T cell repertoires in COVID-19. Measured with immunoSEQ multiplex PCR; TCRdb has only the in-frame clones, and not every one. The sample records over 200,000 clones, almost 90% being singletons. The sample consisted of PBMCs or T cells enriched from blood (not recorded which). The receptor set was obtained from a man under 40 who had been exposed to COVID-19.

CDR3 in amino acids: CASSIGRGAYEQYF. CDR3 nucleotide sequence: TGTGCCAGTAGTATAGGTCGGGGGGCCTACGAGCAGTACTTC. V is TRBV19 and J is TRBJ2-7; 7 bases are shared with TRBD2. Germline loops: CDR1 LNHDA, CDR2 SQIVND (reference sequence). J gave up 2 bases and V 1 base, and 2 bases lay outside the gene matches. This CDR3 spans 14 amino acids.

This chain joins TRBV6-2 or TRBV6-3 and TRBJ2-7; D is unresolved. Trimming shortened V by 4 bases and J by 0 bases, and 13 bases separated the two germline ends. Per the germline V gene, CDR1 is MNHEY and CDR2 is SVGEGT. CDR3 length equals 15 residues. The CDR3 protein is CASSSARLVSYEQYF. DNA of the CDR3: TGTGCCAGCAGTTCGGCCCGGCTAGTCTCCTACGAGCAGTACTTC.

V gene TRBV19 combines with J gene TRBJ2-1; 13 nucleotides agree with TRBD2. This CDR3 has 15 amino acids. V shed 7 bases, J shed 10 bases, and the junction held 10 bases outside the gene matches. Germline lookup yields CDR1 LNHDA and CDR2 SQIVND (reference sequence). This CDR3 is CASTILGLAGKEQFF. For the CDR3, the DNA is TGTGCCAGTACCATCTTGGGACTAGCGGGGAAAGAGCAGTTCTTC.

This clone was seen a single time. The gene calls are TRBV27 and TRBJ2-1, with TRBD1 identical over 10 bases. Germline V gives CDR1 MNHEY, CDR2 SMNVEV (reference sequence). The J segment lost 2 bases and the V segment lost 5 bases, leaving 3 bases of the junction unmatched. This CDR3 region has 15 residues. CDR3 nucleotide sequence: TGTGCCAGCAGTCCCGGACAGGGGGCCTACAATGAGCAGTTCTTC. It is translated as CASSPGQGAYNEQFF.

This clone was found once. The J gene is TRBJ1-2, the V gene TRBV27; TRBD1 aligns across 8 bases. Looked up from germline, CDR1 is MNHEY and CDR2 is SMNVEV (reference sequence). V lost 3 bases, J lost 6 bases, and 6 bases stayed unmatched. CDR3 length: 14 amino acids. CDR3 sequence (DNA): TGTGCCAGCAGTTTTCAGGGGGCGATGGATGGCTACACCTTC. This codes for CASSFQGAMDGYTF.

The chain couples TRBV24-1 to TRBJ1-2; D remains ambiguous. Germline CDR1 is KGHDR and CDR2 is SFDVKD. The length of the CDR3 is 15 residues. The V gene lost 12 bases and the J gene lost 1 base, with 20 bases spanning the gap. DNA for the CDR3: TGTGCCGTAGTAGACCCCACTAAAAATAACTATGGCTACACCTTC. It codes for CAVVDPTKNNYGYTF.

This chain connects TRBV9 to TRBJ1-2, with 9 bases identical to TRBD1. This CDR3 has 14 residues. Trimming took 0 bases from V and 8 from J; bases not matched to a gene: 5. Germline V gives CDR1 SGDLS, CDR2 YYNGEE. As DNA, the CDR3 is TGTGCCAGCAGCGTAGATGGACAGGGGAGCGGCTACACCTTC. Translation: CASSVDGQGSGYTF.

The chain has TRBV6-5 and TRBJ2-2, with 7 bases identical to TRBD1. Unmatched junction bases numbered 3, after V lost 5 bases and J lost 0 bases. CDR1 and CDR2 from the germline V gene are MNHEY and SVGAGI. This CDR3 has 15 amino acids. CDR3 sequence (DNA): TGTGCCAGCAGTACGGACAGGCCGAACACCGGGGAGCTGTTTTTT. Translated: CASSTDRPNTGELFF.

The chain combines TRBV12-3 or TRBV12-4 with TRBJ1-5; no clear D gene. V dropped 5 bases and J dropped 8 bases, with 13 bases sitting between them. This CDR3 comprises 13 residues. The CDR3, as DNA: TGTGCCAGCAGTGCCGGTCCGGCGGAGCCCCAGCATTTT. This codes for CASSAGPAEPQHF.

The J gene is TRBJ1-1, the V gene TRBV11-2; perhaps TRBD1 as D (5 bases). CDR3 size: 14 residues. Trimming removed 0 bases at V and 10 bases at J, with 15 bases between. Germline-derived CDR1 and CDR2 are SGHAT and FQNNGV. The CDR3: CASSLEGQGLGAFF. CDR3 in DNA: TGTGCCAGCAGCTTAGAGGGGCAGGGTCTTGGAGCTTTCTTT.

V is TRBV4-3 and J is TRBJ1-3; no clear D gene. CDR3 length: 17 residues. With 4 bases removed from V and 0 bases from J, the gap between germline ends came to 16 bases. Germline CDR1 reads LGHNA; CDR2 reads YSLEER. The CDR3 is CASSPEAGLNSGNTIYF. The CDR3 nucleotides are TGCGCCAGCAGCCCCGAGGCGGGGTTAAACTCTGGAAACACCATATATTTT.

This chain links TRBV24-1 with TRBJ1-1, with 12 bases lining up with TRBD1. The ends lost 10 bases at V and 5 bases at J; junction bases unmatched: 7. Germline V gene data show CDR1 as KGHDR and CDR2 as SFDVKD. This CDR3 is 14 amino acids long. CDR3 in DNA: TGTGCCACGACCCTGGGACAGGGGGCGACTGAAGCTTTCTTT. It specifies CATTLGQGATEAFF.

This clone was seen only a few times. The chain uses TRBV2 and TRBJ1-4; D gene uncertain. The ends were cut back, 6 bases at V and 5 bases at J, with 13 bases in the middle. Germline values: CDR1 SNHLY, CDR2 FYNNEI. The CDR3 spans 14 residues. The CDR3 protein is CASSAIVSNEKLFF. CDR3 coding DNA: TGTGCCAGCAGCGCGATTGTGTCGAATGAAAAACTGTTTTTT.

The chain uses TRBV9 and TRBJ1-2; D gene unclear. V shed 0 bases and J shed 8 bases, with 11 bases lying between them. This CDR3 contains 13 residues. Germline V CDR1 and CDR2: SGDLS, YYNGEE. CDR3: CASSVAVPTGYTF. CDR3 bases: TGTGCCAGCAGCGTAGCTGTACCGACAGGCTACACCTTC.